The 9 T cell receptor beta chains in this list originate from one sample, sequenced in a study of OX40 agonist ivuxolimab in advanced cancers. Generated by immunoSEQ multiplex PCR, the TCRdb table keeps only in-frame clones and is missing some. The data hold about 76,000 clones, with around 90% observed a single time. The input for sequencing was CD4+ or CD8+ T cells sorted from blood, taken in a trial of the OX40 agonist ivuxolimab. These receptor sequences come from an adult with an advanced solid tumor such as melanoma, head and neck, liver or kidney cancer.

This clone was counted a few times. Other DNA sequences within the sample encode an identical CDR3. V and J are TRBV9 and TRBJ2-2; weak D call: TRBD1 (6 bases). V shed 2 bases and J shed 4 bases, with 12 bases lying between them. CDR3 length: 15 amino acids. CDR1 is SGDLS, CDR2 YYNGEE, per germline. The CDR3 sequence is CASSVLQGSTGELFF. The DNA of the CDR3 is TGTGCCAGCAGCGTCCTACAGGGCTCCACCGGGGAGCTGTTTTTT.

This clone came up once. This chain joins TRBV15 and TRBJ1-5; D is uncertain. V lost 8 bases, J lost 0 bases, and 17 bases lay in between. The V gene's germline CDR1 is LNHNV and CDR2 YYDKDF (reference sequence). The CDR3 has 16 residues. CDR3 nucleotides: TGTGCCACCCAACACCGGGGAAGTTTTAGCAATCAGCCCCAGCATTTT. Translation gives CATQHRGSFSNQPQHF.

J is TRBJ2-1 and V is TRBV5-4, with 8 nucleotides matching TRBD1. The CDR3 has 12 residues. Germline V gives CDR1 SGHNT, CDR2 YYREEE (reference sequence). The trim removed 5 bases at V and 9 bases at J, leaving 4 bases unmatched. The CDR3 DNA sequence: TGTGCCAGCAGTCCTACAGGGGGTGAGCAGTTCTTC. This codes for CASSPTGGEQFF.

The chain combines TRBV6-5 with TRBJ2-7, with D maybe TRBD1 (6 bases). The CDR3 has 11 amino acids. Per germline, CDR1 MNHEY and CDR2 SVGAGI. Trimming pared 7 bases from V and 2 bases from J, leaving 6 bases between. CDR3 DNA: TGTGCCAGCACAGGGGCCTACGAGCAGTACGTC. Its translation is CASTGAYEQYV.

The chain carries TRBV7-2 and TRBJ1-4; D is possibly TRBD1 (5 bases). The ends were cut back, 5 bases at V and 7 bases at J, with 11 bases in the middle. The germline CDR1 and CDR2 sequences are SGHTA and FQGNSA. The CDR3 is made up of 13 amino acids. CDR3 loop: CASSPSGAEKLFF. The DNA of the CDR3 is TGTGCCAGCAGCCCGTCCGGGGCTGAAAAACTGTTTTTT.

The rearrangement links TRBV6-1 to TRBJ2-3, with D hard to call. V shed 2 bases and J shed 7 bases, with 13 bases lying between them. Germline loops: CDR1 MNHNS, CDR2 SASEGT. The CDR3 has 14 amino acids. The CDR3: CASSETVGRNTQYF. The DNA of the CDR3 is TGTGCCAGCAGTGAAACGGTAGGCAGAAATACGCAGTATTTT.

The chain joins TRBV7-9 to TRBJ2-3; the match to TRBD1 covers 8 bases. CDR3 length: 15 residues. V shed 4 bases and J 0 bases; nucleotides not matched to a gene: 3. CDR1 is SEHNR and CDR2 is FQNEAQ in the germline V gene (reference sequence). This CDR3 is CASSWTGTSTDTQYF. The CDR3 nucleotides read TGTGCCAGCAGCTGGACAGGGACTAGCACAGATACGCAGTATTTT.

This rearrangement joins TRBV28 to TRBJ2-5, with 8 bases fitting TRBD1. Trimming took 3 bases from V and 4 from J; bases not matched to a gene: 7. Germline assignment: CDR1 MDHEN and CDR2 SYDVKM. This CDR3 spans 15 amino acids. As DNA, the CDR3 is TGTGCCAGCAGTTTTTGGGACAGGCCGGGAGAGACCCAGTACTTC. It specifies CASSFWDRPGETQYF. The entire variable domain, with the rest obtained from reference TRBV28 and TRBJ2-5, is as follows: DVKVTQSSRYLVKRTGEKVFLECVQDMDHENMFWYRQDPGLGLRLIYFSYDVKMKEKGDIPEGYSVSREKKERFSLILESASTNQTSMYLCASSFWDRPGETQYFGPGTRLLVL.

The CDR3 bases are TGTGCCAGCAGCTTGGGGTCGAGTTACACCGGGGGCTACACCTTC. This sequence encodes CASSLGSSYTGGYTF. The rearrangement joins TRBV5-4 to TRBJ1-2; D is unclear. The V and J ends lost 0 bases and 8 bases respectively, with 17 bases between them. Germline V gives CDR1 SGHNT, CDR2 YYREEE (reference sequence). This CDR3 spans 15 amino acids.